The 14 T cell receptor beta chains below all came from one sample that was sequenced in a study of cytomegalovirus exposure and HLA in healthy donors (dated by TCRdb to 2016 to 2017). The method was the immunoSEQ multiplex PCR assay. For the multiplex PCR, a mixture combining 60 forward primers for TCR Vbeta segments and 13 reverse primers for TCR Jbeta segments was used. This immuneACCESS table, as held by TCRdb, lists in-frame sequences with V and J called but not all clones. Of the missing ones, under half trace to an unresolved V gene in checked studies; the others have no known cause. Present in this sample are 150,000 to 200,000 clones, 60% to 85% of which were seen just once. In total, the top ten clones hold approximately 3.1% of the sample. Material: PBMCs. Receptor source: a woman aged 50 to 65 in good health and CMV-seropositive.

J is TRBJ2-5 and V is TRBV7-2; TRBD1 matches 7 bases. Unmatched junction bases numbered 5, after V lost 6 bases and J lost 1 base. CDR3 length equals 14 residues. The germline CDR1 and CDR2 sequences are SGHTA and FQGNSA. The CDR3 DNA sequence: TGTGCCAGCAGTCTCCGGGACAGCCAAGAGACCCAGTACTTC. Translating it yields CASSLRDSQETQYF.

This chain uses TRBV6-1 with TRBJ1-6; 8 positions agree with TRBD1. CDR3 size: 14 residues. Germline CDR1 MNHNS, CDR2 SASEGT. The J segment lost 6 bases and the V segment lost 6 bases, leaving 4 bases of the junction unmatched. The CDR3: CASRRTGTNSPLHF. The CDR3 nucleotides are TGTGCCAGCAGAAGGACAGGGACTAATTCACCCCTCCACTTT.

The J gene is TRBJ2-7, the V gene TRBV6-1; 8 bases are shared with TRBD2. The CDR3 is 15 residues long. Germline CDR1 and CDR2: MNHNS and SASEGT. After removal of 7 bases from V and 0 bases from J, the junction contained 8 bases not matched to a gene. The DNA for the CDR3 is TGTGCCAGCACCCGAACCGGGACTAGCTCCTACGAGCAGTACTTC. Protein product: CASTRTGTSSYEQYF.

This chain joins TRBV7-9 and TRBJ2-1; D may be TRBD1 (6 bases). Germline V gene sequence: CDR1 SEHNR, CDR2 FQNEAQ (reference sequence). The CDR3 runs 11 residues. Trimming took off 6 bases at V and 8 bases at J, with 8 bases between the two ends. In DNA, the CDR3 is TGTGCCAGCAGACAGGGAGATGAGCAGTTCTTC. It is translated as CASRQGDEQFF.

The rearrangement links TRBV9 to TRBJ2-2; unclear D gene. Deletions cut 4 bases from V and 2 bases from J, with 9 bases between. Germline V gene sequence: CDR1 SGDLS, CDR2 YYNGEE. The CDR3 is made up of 14 amino acids. The CDR3 loop reads CASSQRENTGELFF. The CDR3, as DNA: TGTGCCAGCAGCCAAAGAGAAAACACCGGGGAGCTGTTTTTT.

J is TRBJ2-7 and V is TRBV2, with 9 bases identical to TRBD2. The CDR3 covers 14 residues. V was pared by 2 bases and J by 5 bases, with 4 bases of the junction left unmatched. Per the germline V gene, CDR1 is SNHLY and CDR2 is FYNNEI. CDR3 DNA: TGTGCCAGCAGTGAACGGAGCGGGGGGAACGAGCAGTACTTC. Translating gives CASSERSGGNEQYF.

CDR3 sequence (DNA): TGTGCCAGCAGCGAGGGCACTACTTATGGCTACACCTTC. Its translation is CASSEGTTYGYTF. The chain carries TRBV6-1 and TRBJ1-2; D unclear. V gave up 6 bases and J gave up 5 bases, with 13 bases separating them. The CDR3 loop spans 13 amino acids. Germline CDR1 MNHNS, CDR2 SASEGT.

This chain links TRBV5-5 with TRBJ1-2; 8 bases agree with TRBD1. Trimming removed 4 bases from V and 0 bases from J; junction bases left unmatched: 11. This CDR3 has 17 amino acids. Germline V gene sequence: CDR1 SGHKS, CDR2 YYEKEE (reference sequence). CDR3 bases: TGTGCCAGCAGCGGGAGACTCGGGACAGGAGCTAACTATGGCTACACCTTC. Translated, it gives CASSGRLGTGANYGYTF.

With respect to this clone: An end of the junction differs from the germline gene, which may be a read error. The chain has TRBV19 and TRBJ1-2, with 8 bases that match TRBD1. From germline, CDR1 is LNHDA and CDR2 SQIVND (reference sequence). CDR3 size: 15 residues. CDR3 loop: CASSEGTGRDYGHTF. CDR3 sequence (DNA): TGTGCCAGTAGTGAGGGGACAGGACGAGACTATGGCCACACCTTC.

This clone was counted a single time. This chain links TRBV7-2 with TRBJ1-6; unclear D gene. The CDR3 is 16 amino acids. Germline loops: CDR1 SGHTA, CDR2 FQGNSA. The V end was cut by 2 bases, the J end by 8 bases, with 16 bases between. CDR3 in amino acids: CASSLRFREADSPLHF. CDR3 bases: TGTGCCAGCAGCTTAAGGTTTCGGGAGGCGGATTCACCCCTCCACTTT.

This clone was seen more than once but under ten times. V is TRBV6-6 and J is TRBJ2-7, with D possibly being TRBD2 (5 bases). The ends were cut back, 5 bases at V and 6 bases at J, with 11 bases in the middle. There are 12 residues in the CDR3. Germline CDR1 reads MNHNY; CDR2 reads SVGAGI (reference sequence). CDR3: CASSPPGIEQYF. In DNA form, the CDR3 reads TGTGCCAGCAGTCCCCCGGGAATCGAGCAGTACTTC.

In this sample, this clone turned up a few times. The genes are TRBV10-1 and TRBJ2-7; the match to TRBD1 covers 7 bases. The CDR3 loop spans 13 amino acids. V shed 4 bases and J 3 bases; nucleotides not matched to a gene: 3. The germline V gene has CDR1 WNHNN and CDR2 SYGVQD (reference sequence). The CDR3 region has the DNA TGCGCCAGCAGTGGACAGGGAGTCTACGAGCAGTACTTC. This codes for CASSGQGVYEQYF.

This chain joins TRBV7-9 and TRBJ1-2; unclear D gene. Germline V CDR1 and CDR2: SEHNR, FQNEAQ (reference sequence). This CDR3 is built from 12 residues. The V end was cut by 4 bases, the J end by 4 bases, with 7 bases between. CDR3 bases: TGTGCCAGCAGCTACGAGGGCTATGGCTACACCTTC. Amino acids: CASSYEGYGYTF.

This rearrangement joins TRBV7-9 to TRBJ1-1, with TRBD1 identical over 9 bases. CDR3 length: 15 amino acids. Per germline, CDR1 SEHNR and CDR2 FQNEAQ (reference sequence). The junction had 14 bases not matched to a gene; V was cut back by 11 bases and J by 4 bases. For the CDR3, the DNA is TGTGCCGTAACGGGACAGGGTCCTGCTGGCACTGAAGCTTTCTTT. As protein: CAVTGQGPAGTEAFF.